This entry lists 5 T cell receptor beta chains sequenced from one sample in a study of shared clonotypes between healthy human individuals. Naive CD8 cells were CD45RO-negative, positively selected for CCR7, excluding terminally differentiated effector memory CD45RA+ cells. Here immunoSEQ multiplex PCR was the method, and the copy in TCRdb shows in-frame clones only, minus some. The data contain roughly 2,000,000 clones, less than 95% of them singletons. The specimen was naive CD8+ T cells sorted from blood. Receptors originate from a young man in good health.

The V gene is TRBV30, the J gene TRBJ2-7, with TRBD2 matching over 12 bases. The CDR3 consists of 15 residues. Per germline, CDR1 GTSNPN and CDR2 SVGIG (reference sequence). J gave up 6 bases and V 8 bases, and 14 bases lay outside the gene matches. The CDR3 sequence is CAGEEAASGRGEQYF. For the CDR3, the DNA is TGTGCCGGGGAGGAAGCGGCTAGCGGGAGGGGCGAGCAGTACTTC. Supplemented by reference TRBV30 and TRBJ2-7, the full variable domain reads SQTIHQWPATLVQPVGSPLSLECTVEGTSNPNLYWYRQAAGRGLQLLFYSVGIGQISSEVPQNLSASRPQDRQFILSSKKLLLSDSGFYLCAGEEAASGRGEQYFGPGTRLTVT.

This chain links TRBV6-1 with TRBJ2-2; D is undetermined. V lost 3 bases, J lost 4 bases, and 12 bases lay in between. The CDR3 extends over 15 amino acids. Per the germline V gene, CDR1 is MNHNS and CDR2 is SASEGT. The CDR3: CASSDTSGGTGELFF. For the CDR3, the DNA is TGTGCCAGCAGTGATACGTCTGGCGGCACCGGGGAGCTGTTTTTT.

The chain uses TRBV6-5 and TRBJ1-6, with D tentatively TRBD1 (5 bases). The CDR3 consists of 15 residues. Trimming shortened V by 11 bases and J by 9 bases, and 23 bases separated the two germline ends. Germline-derived CDR1 and CDR2 are MNHEY and SVGAGI. CDR3 region: CAARVTGNLFSPLHF. Here the CDR3 DNA reads TGTGCCGCCAGGGTTACCGGGAACCTTTTTTCACCCCTCCACTTT.

This clone was detected a few times. This same CDR3 is encoded by further DNA sequences in the sample. This chain connects TRBV11-2 to TRBJ2-7, with D hard to call. CDR1 is SGHAT, CDR2 FQNNGV, per germline. Trimming cost V 1 base and J 4 bases, with 2 bases left between them. This CDR3 is 11 amino acids long. CDR3 residues: CASSLVYEQYF. The CDR3 DNA follows: TGTGCCAGCAGCTTAGTTTACGAGCAGTACTTC.

The chain carries TRBV4-1 and TRBJ1-1; D may be TRBD1 (6 bases). This CDR3 spans 13 amino acids. In germline, CDR1 is MGHRA, CDR2 YSYEKL. V lost 4 bases to trimming and J lost 4 bases, with 10 bases between them. Here the CDR3 reads CASSRQVGTEAFF. DNA of the CDR3: TGCGCCAGCAGCCGACAGGTGGGCACTGAAGCTTTCTTT.